The clone carrying this T cell receptor beta chain showed up just a few times. These data belong to a study of blood T cell repertoires in COVID-19. Study in general: T cells, B-cell-depleted T cells, or PBMCs supplied cDNA or gDNA.

CDR1 GTSNPN and CDR2 SVGIG come from the germline V gene (reference sequence). Between the trimmed V and J ends, which lost 5 bases and 6 bases, there was a span of 16 bases. There are 13 residues in the CDR3. Authors' data handling: Reference gene primers were amplified, and this amplification served to estimate nucleated cell counts. Repertoires were generated with immunoSEQ multiplex PCR, while TCRdb's copy carries only in-frame clones and drops some. That table furnishes V, J and clone size, whereas the DNA furnished D and trimming. This sample has about 320,000 clones; about 82% occur once, and the top ten carry roughly 7.8%.

The chain joins TRBV30 to TRBJ1-2; D may be TRBD1 (5 bases). The sequence derives from a human donor in a cohort sampled during active COVID-19. Sequencing was done on a sample of peripheral blood. The CDR3 bases are TGTGCCTGGGGCAAAGGAGGGGTCAATGGCTACACCTTC. It codes for CAWGKGGVNGYTF.